This TCR beta chain came from a study of blood T cells in healthy people across ages. Study-level points and caveats: Donor CMV status was unknown, possibly confounding expanded clonotype changes. Diversity was higher, and naive CD4+ cells more numerous, in long-lived donors than in aged donors. Unsorted PBMCs prevented conclusive naive versus antigen-experienced comparison.

Worth noting for this clonotype: What it recognizes is unknown.

Through a sample-barcoded 5' primer and a J-beta primer mix, a second PCR was run for roughly 6 to 11 cycles. TCRdb called the 5' RACE reads again in MiXCR, with one record for every CDR3 protein. Found here are hundreds of thousands of distinct CDR3 sequences, about 56% of them singletons; the top ten hold 20% to 30%. Per individual sample, total RNA of at least 5.5 micrograms was extracted. V lost 0 bases, J lost 3 bases, and 12 bases lay in between. The germline CDR1 and CDR2 sequences are MGHRA and YSYEKL. The CDR3 has 15 residues. The sequencing sample was made of blood. The TCR sequence derives from a man in his forties or fifties in good health. The J gene is TRBJ2-7, the V gene TRBV4-1; no definite D call. The CDR3 protein is CASSQDFLTDYEQYF. The CDR3, as DNA: TGCGCCAGCAGCCAAGATTTTTTAACCGACTACGAGCAGTACTTC.